This TCR beta chain comes out of a study of response to subunit inactivated influenza vaccine. TCRdb recomputed calls from the RT-PCR reads with MiXCR, one row per CDR3 protein. The sample consists of about 500,000 distinct CDR3 sequences, 15% to 20% of them appearing once. V gave up 3 bases and J gave up 9 bases, with 9 bases separating them. Per germline, CDR1 SGHTA and CDR2 FQGNSA. This CDR3 has 12 amino acids. The chain recombines TRBV7-2 with TRBJ2-1; D gene uncertain. This clonotype was sampled from a man aged 45-69 years who received an inactivated influenza vaccine. This sample comprised CD4+ T cells sorted from PBMCs, obtained 23 months after vaccination. The chain's CDR3 is CASSFVGREQFF. The CDR3 region has the DNA TGTGCCAGCAGCTTTGTTGGCCGTGAGCAGTTCTTC.